This T cell receptor beta chain was obtained from a study of shared clonotypes between healthy human individuals. For the study at large: For every donor, three CD4 naive, three CD4 memory, two CD8 naive and one CD8 memory plates were used.

Overall study findings and caveats: Deeper or shallower sequencing was expected to change how clonotypes are shared among donors. What limited the represented genetic and exposure-history diversity was the small number of donors.

On this clone: Antigen specificity is unknown.

The assay was carried out at the deep level. The method was immunoSEQ multiplex PCR; TCRdb's version includes in-frame clones alone and lacks a portion of them. The sample includes about 710,000 clones, more than 70% seen only once; the top ten take around 2%. Sample: memory CD4+ T cells sorted from blood. Subset: CD45RA-negative fraction. The TCR sequence derives from a woman aged 30 to 39 in good health.

CDR3 nucleotide sequence: TGCGCCAGCAGCCCCGCCGGGCTGAACACTGAAGCTTTCTTT. It specifies CASSPAGLNTEAFF. V and J are TRBV5-1 and TRBJ1-1; D is undetermined. Trimming cost V 4 bases and J 0 bases, with 10 bases left between them. Germline V gives CDR1 SGHRS, CDR2 YFSETQ. CDR3 length: 14 amino acids.